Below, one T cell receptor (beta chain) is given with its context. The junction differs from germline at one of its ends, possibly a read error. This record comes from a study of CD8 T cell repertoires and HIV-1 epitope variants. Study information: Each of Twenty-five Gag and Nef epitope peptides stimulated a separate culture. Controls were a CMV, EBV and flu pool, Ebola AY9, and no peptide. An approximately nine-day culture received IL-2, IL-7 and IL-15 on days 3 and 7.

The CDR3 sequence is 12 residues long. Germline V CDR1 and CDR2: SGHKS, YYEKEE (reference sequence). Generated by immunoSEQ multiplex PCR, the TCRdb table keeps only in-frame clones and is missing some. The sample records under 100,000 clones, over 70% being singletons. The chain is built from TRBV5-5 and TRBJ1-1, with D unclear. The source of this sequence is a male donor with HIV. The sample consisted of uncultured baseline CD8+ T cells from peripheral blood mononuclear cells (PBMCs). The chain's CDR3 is CASSLRPTFEIF. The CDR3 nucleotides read TGTGCCAGCAGCCTACGACCGACCTTCGAGATCTTT.